Listed below are T cell receptor beta chains from one sample, sequenced in a study of PD-L1 blockade in urothelial cancer. Data came from immunoSEQ multiplex PCR; TCRdb stores just in-frame clones and leaves some out. The sample has approximately 90,000 clones, about 90% seen once. The source material was PBMCs, sampled around atezolizumab (anti-PD-L1) treatment. The origin of the receptors is a man in his 60s with urothelial cancer. Each CDR3 is given with its conserved first and last residue. Each record gives: D gene, J gene, clone size, V gene, CDR3 DNA, CDR3 protein. D genes are given only for firm matches. Size is omitted from some rows. Given values are once, few, many or a class for expanded clones.

.,TRBJ2-5,.,TRBV25-1,TGTGCCAGCAGTGATCAGGGAATGGGTGGAGAGACCCAGTACTTC,CASSDQGMGGETQYF
.,TRBJ1-2,.,TRBV7-2,TGTGCCAGCAGCTTAGTCAACCGGGAGGGGGGTGGCTACACCTTC,CASSLVNREGGGYTF
TRBD1,TRBJ1-2,once,TRBV6-5,TGTGCCAGCAGTTACTCACAGGGGGCGGACTATGGCTACACCTTC,CASSYSQGADYGYTF
.,TRBJ1-6,.,TRBV6-5,TGTGCCAGCAGTTACACTCGGGGGGCCAATTCACCCCTCCACTTT,CASSYTRGANSPLHF
TRBD2,TRBJ2-5,.,TRBV7-2,TGTGCCAGCAGCCAAATACTAGCGGGGCGAGAGACCCAGTACTTC,CASSQILAGRETQYF
.,TRBJ2-2,.,TRBV9,TGTGCCAGCAGCGTAGGGCTTAATACCGGGGAGCTGTTTTTT,CASSVGLNTGELFF
.,TRBJ1-1,.,TRBV5-6,TGTGCCAGCAGTTACCGGGATGCGGGAAACACTGAAGCTTTCTTT,CASSYRDAGNTEAFF
TRBD2,TRBJ2-1,.,TRBV7-2,TGTGCCAGCAGCCCATTAGCGGGAGGGTGGAATGAGCAGTTCTTC,CASSPLAGGWNEQFF
.,TRBJ2-7,.,TRBV5-4,TGTGCCAGCAGCTTGGCCATGGGGGCGGGGGCCGGTGGACAGTACTTC,CASSLAMGAGAGGQYF
TRBD1,TRBJ1-2,.,TRBV18,TGTGCCAGCTCTCGACAGGGGCGAGAACCGAACTATGGCTACACCTTC,CASSRQGREPNYGYTF
.,TRBJ2-1,.,TRBV7-9,TGTGCCAGCAGCTTCCTAGTCTCCTACAATGAGCAGTTCTTC,CASSFLVSYNEQFF
.,TRBJ1-1,.,TRBV7-6,TGTGCCAGCAGAAAGGGGGAGAACACTGAAGCTTTCTTT,CASRKGENTEAFF
TRBD2,TRBJ2-7,.,TRBV10-3,TGTGCCATCGGAAATAGCGGGAGGGCCAGGTACGAGCAGTACTTC,CAIGNSGRARYEQYF
TRBD2,TRBJ2-1,.,TRBV10-3,TGTGCCACCTTGGGGGGCGGGGGGACCTACAATGAGCAGTTCTTC,CATLGGGGTYNEQFF
TRBD2,TRBJ2-1,once,TRBV10-3,TGTGCCATCAGTGAGTCGACTAGCGGGGCCTACAATGAGCAGTTCTTC,CAISESTSGAYNEQFF
.,TRBJ2-1,.,TRBV5-1,TGCGCCAGCAGCCGGGGGGCGGCGGAGGCTGAGCAGTTCTTC,CASSRGAAEAEQFF
TRBD1,TRBJ2-5,.,TRBV18,TGTGCCAGCTCACCACCGAATCAGGGGGTCAGGGACCAGTACTTC,CASSPPNQGVRDQYF
.,TRBJ1-5,.,TRBV15,TGTGCCACCAGCAGTATAGTCGGGGGTTATAGCAATCAGCCCCAGCATTTT,CATSSIVGGYSNQPQHF
TRBD2,TRBJ2-2,.,TRBV30,TGTGCCTGGAGTGTACAAGGGGACTATACCGGGGAGCTGTTTTTT,CAWSVQGDYTGELFF
.,TRBJ2-2,few,TRBV27,TGTGCCAGCAGCTCATTGTTTGGAGGGAACACCGGGGAGCTGTTTTTT,CASSSLFGGNTGELFF
TRBD1,TRBJ2-5,.,TRBV5-4,TGTGCCAGCAGCTTGGGTTGGACAGGACACGAGACCCAGTACTTC,CASSLGWTGHETQYF
TRBD1,TRBJ2-2,once,TRBV6-6,TGTGCCAGCCAAGGACAGGTCGTTAACACCGGGGAGCTGTTTTTT,CASQGQVVNTGELFF
TRBD1,TRBJ1-1,.,TRBV4-2,TGTGCCAGCAGCCAAGCCCCGGGGACAGACCTAAACACTGAAGCTTTCTTT,CASSQAPGTDLNTEAFF
TRBD2,TRBJ2-2,.,TRBV5-8,TGTGCCAGCAGCTCGGAGCCGGGACTAGCGGGAATGTGGGAGCTGTTTTTT,CASSSEPGLAGMWELFF
TRBD1,TRBJ2-1,.,TRBV6-5,TGTGCCAGCAACCACAGGGGTGGTGTGTACAATGAGCAGTTCTTC,CASNHRGGVYNEQFF
.,TRBJ2-1,.,TRBV5-1,TGCGCCAGCAGCTTGGACGGTAGCCCTTACAATGAGCAGTTCTTC,CASSLDGSPYNEQFF
TRBD2,TRBJ2-7,.,TRBV9,TGTGCCAGCAGCGTAGCGACGGGACTAGCGGGGCGAGGAGAGCAGTACTTC,CASSVATGLAGRGEQYF
.,TRBJ2-3,once,TRBV5-5,TGTGCCAGCAGCTTGGGACAGATCACAGATACGCAGTATTTT,CASSLGQITDTQYF
TRBD1,TRBJ1-2,.,TRBV23-1,TGCGCCAGCAGTAGGGGACAGGGGGATGGCTACACCTTC,CASSRGQGDGYTF
TRBD2,TRBJ2-5,.,TRBV30,TGTGCCTGGAGTGGGGGAGGGCCCCAAGAGACCCAGTACTTC,CAWSGGGPQETQYF
.,TRBJ1-4,.,TRBV10-3,TGTGCCACCGCGCCGGGTAATGAAAAACTGTTTTTT,CATAPGNEKLFF
.,TRBJ1-5,.,TRBV27,TGTGCCAGCAGTTCCCTAGGAGTAGATAGCAATCAGCCCCAGCATTTT,CASSSLGVDSNQPQHF
TRBD1,TRBJ1-5,.,TRBV4-3,TGCGCCAGCAGCCAAGGGACAGGGGGCTCGGTGAGCAATCAGCCCCAGCATTTT,CASSQGTGGSVSNQPQHF
.,TRBJ2-7,.,TRBV7-2,TGTGCCAGCAGCTTGGGCGGGACTGCCTACGAGCAGTACTTC,CASSLGGTAYEQYF
TRBD1,TRBJ2-3,.,TRBV10-3,TGTGCCATCAGCCAGGACAGGGAAGATACGCAGTATTTT,CAISQDREDTQYF
TRBD2,TRBJ2-7,.,TRBV6-6,TGTGCCAGCAGTCAGAATAGCGGGATCCCCCCCTACGAGCAGTACTTC,CASSQNSGIPPYEQYF
TRBD1,TRBJ2-7,few,TRBV14,TGTGCCAGCAGCCAGACAGGGCGGGCCGAGCAGTACTTC,CASSQTGRAEQYF
.,TRBJ2-5,.,TRBV6-5,TGTGCCAGCAGACCCCAGGGTGCTCCCGGAGAGACCCAGTACTTC,CASRPQGAPGETQYF
.,TRBJ2-2,.,TRBV27,TGTGCCAGCAGTGCAACCGACAAGGACACCGGGGAGCTGTTTTTT,CASSATDKDTGELFF
.,TRBJ2-5,.,TRBV18,TGTGCCAGCTCACAACCGGCTCGGGCAGGGGAGACCCAGTACTTC,CASSQPARAGETQYF
.,TRBJ2-7,few,TRBV19,TGTGCCAGTAGTATAGGAGCGTCCTACGAGCAGTACTTC,CASSIGASYEQYF
.,TRBJ1-2,.,TRBV7-8,TGTGCCAGCAGCCAACCTCCGGGGGGCTACACCTTC,CASSQPPGGYTF
.,TRBJ1-3,.,TRBV2,TGTGCCAGCAGAGTCGGGAGCTCTGGAAACACCATATATTTT,CASRVGSSGNTIYF
.,TRBJ2-2,.,TRBV5-1,TGCGCCAGCAGCTTGAGGGGTTCGTCCGGGGAGCTGTTTTTT,CASSLRGSSGELFF
.,TRBJ2-1,.,TRBV6-1,TGTGCCAGCAGTGCCCTCACCACCGGGCTCGCGGGGAATGAGCAGTTCTTC,CASSALTTGLAGNEQFF
.,TRBJ2-5,.,TRBV6-1,TGTGCCAGCACCCGAAAAGGACAGAATCAAGAGACCCAGTACTTC,CASTRKGQNQETQYF
TRBD1,TRBJ2-4,.,TRBV19,TGTGCCAGTAGCGAACAGGGGGCAGATAACAACATTCAGTACTTC,CASSEQGADNNIQYF
.,TRBJ1-2,.,TRBV5-1,TGCGCCAGCAGCTTGGATGTGGGCGCAACAGATGGCTACACCTTC,CASSLDVGATDGYTF
TRBD2,TRBJ2-3,.,TRBV4-3,TGCGCCAGCAGCCAAGATCTAGCGGGAGGGCCGGGAGATACGCAGTATTTT,CASSQDLAGGPGDTQYF